These T cell receptor beta chains were read from a single sample in a study of response to subunit inactivated influenza vaccine. MiXCR, applied by TCRdb to the RT-PCR reads, yields one record per CDR3 protein. The repertoire holds around 750,000 distinct CDR3 sequences, with 21% as singletons. The sample in question was PBMCs from blood, obtained roughly 5 days after vaccination. The receptor set was obtained from a man aged 45-65 years who received an inactivated influenza vaccine. Each CDR3 is given with its conserved first and last residue. The D gene is left open where the match is weak. Some rows mark clone size as missing; the rest say once, few, many or name a class of expanded clone.

J gene | D gene | clone size | V gene | CDR3 protein | CDR3 DNA
TRBJ2-1 | - | - | TRBV24-1 | CATSDLRDTFGLQFF | TGTGCCACCAGTGATTTGAGGGACACCTTTGGGTTGCAGTTCTTC
TRBJ2-1 | TRBD2 | few | TRBV12-3/TRBV12-4 | CASSLAAGGGDEQFF | TGTGCCAGCAGTCTAGCTGCGGGAGGTGGCGATGAGCAGTTCTTC
TRBJ2-1 | - | - | TRBV4-3 | CASSQEVRFGEQFF | TGCGCCAGCAGCCAAGAGGTTAGGTTCGGTGAGCAGTTCTTC
TRBJ2-2 | - | few | TRBV11-2 | CASSLSGRGANTGELFF | TGTGCCAGCAGCTTATCGGGCAGGGGCGCGAACACCGGGGAGCTGTTTTTT
TRBJ2-1 | - | - | TRBV7-9 | CASSLGGIWYNEQFF | TGTGCCAGCAGCTTGGGCGGGATTTGGTACAATGAGCAGTTCTTC
TRBJ2-7 | TRBD1 | few | TRBV20-1 | CSAFAGTGGPYEQYF | TGCAGTGCTTTCGCCGGGACAGGGGGACCCTACGAGCAGTACTTC
TRBJ2-2 | - | - | TRBV7-2 | CASRLRLVATGELFF | TGTGCCAGCAGACTTCGACTAGTAGCCACCGGGGAGCTGTTTTTT
TRBJ2-3 | TRBD2 | - | TRBV20-1 | CSAPAGADDTQYF | TGCAGTGCCCCAGCGGGAGCCGACGATACGCAGTATTTT
TRBJ1-1 | TRBD1 | - | TRBV4-3 | CASSQAGQGAEAFF | TGCGCCAGCAGCCAAGCCGGACAGGGGGCTGAAGCTTTCTTT
TRBJ2-3 | TRBD2 | few | TRBV10-3 | CAISALLAGGADTQYF | TGTGCCATCAGTGCTCTCTTAGCGGGAGGGGCAGATACGCAGTATTTT
TRBJ2-1 | - | - | TRBV9 | CASSVGSAGNEQFF | TGTGCCAGCAGCGTAGGTAGCGCAGGTAATGAGCAGTTCTTC
TRBJ2-3 | TRBD2 | - | TRBV20-1 | CSAQLAVGTDTQYF | TGCAGTGCGCAGCTAGCGGTCGGCACAGATACGCAGTATTTT
TRBJ2-1 | - | many | TRBV20-1 | CSASLSVPRSYNEQFF | TGCAGTGCTAGTTTAAGCGTGCCCCGCTCCTACAATGAGCAGTTCTTC
TRBJ1-3 | - | few | TRBV5-1 | CASSDGFSGNTIYF | TGCGCCAGCAGCGACGGTTTCTCTGGAAACACCATATATTTT
TRBJ1-6 | - | - | TRBV20-1 | CSARHRDPALHF | TGCAGTGCTAGACACAGGGACCCAGCCCTCCACTTT
TRBJ2-2 | - | - | TRBV28 | CASSPWGAGSPGERFF | -
TRBJ2-2 | - | few | TRBV28 | CASSPGSIGPGELFF | TGTGCCAGCAGCCCCGGGTCCATTGGCCCCGGGGAGCTGTTTTTT